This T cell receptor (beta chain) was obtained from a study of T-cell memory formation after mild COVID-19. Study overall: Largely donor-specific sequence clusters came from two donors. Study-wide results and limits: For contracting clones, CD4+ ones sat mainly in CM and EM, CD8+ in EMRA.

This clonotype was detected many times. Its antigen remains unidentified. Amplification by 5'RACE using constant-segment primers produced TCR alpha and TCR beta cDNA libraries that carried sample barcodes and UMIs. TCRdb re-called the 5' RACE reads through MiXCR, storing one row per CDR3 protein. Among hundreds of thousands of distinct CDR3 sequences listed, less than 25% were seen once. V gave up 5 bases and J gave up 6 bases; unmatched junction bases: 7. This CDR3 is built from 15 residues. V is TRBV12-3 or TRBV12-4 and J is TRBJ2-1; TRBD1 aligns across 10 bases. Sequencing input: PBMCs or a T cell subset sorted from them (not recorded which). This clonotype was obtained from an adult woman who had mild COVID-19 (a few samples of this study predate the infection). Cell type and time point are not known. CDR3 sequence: CASSPRDRGGNEQFF. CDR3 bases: TGTGCCAGCAGTCCCCGGGACAGGGGCGGCAATGAGCAGTTCTTC.